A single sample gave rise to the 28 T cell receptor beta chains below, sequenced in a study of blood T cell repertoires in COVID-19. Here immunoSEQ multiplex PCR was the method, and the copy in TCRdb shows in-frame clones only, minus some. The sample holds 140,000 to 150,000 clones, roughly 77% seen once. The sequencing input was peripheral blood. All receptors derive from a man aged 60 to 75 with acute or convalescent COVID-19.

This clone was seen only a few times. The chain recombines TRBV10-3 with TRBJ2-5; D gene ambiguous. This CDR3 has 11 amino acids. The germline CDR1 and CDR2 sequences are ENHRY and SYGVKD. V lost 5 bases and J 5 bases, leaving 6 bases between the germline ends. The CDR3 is CAISFEETQYF. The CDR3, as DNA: TGTGCCATCAGTTTCGAGGAGACCCAGTACTTC.

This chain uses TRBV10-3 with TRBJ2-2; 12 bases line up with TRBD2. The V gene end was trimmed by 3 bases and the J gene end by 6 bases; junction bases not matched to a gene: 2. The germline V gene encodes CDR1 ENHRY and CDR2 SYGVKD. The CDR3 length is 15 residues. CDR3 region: CAISDLAGGAGELFF. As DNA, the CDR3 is TGTGCCATCAGTGACCTAGCGGGAGGGGCCGGGGAGCTGTTTTTT.

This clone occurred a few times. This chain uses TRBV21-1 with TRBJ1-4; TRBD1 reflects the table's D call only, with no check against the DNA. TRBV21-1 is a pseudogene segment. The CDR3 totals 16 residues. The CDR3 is CASSIRIGQGLRKLFF. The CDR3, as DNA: TGTGCCAGCAGCATACGTATTGGACAGGGTTTACGAAAACTGTTTTTT.

The CDR3 coding sequence is TGTGCCAGCAGTGAGTCCCCAAGCCAATATGAAAAACTGTTTTTT. Its protein product is CASSESPSQYEKLFF. V and J are TRBV2 and TRBJ1-4; no firm D call. V was trimmed by 3 bases and J by 6 bases, leaving 14 bases between them. Germline CDR1 and CDR2: SNHLY and FYNNEI. The CDR3 covers 15 residues.

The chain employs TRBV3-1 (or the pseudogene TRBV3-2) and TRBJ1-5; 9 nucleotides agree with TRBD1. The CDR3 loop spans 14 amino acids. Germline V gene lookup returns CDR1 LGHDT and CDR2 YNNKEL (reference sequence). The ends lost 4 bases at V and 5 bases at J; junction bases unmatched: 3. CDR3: CASSPWTGDQPQHF. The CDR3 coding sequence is TGTGCCAGCAGCCCCTGGACAGGGGATCAGCCCCAGCATTTT.

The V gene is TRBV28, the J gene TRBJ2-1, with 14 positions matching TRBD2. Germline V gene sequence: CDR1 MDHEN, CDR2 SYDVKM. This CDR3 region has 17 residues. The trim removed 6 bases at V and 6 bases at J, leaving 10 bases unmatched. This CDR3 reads CASSPGLAGATPNEQFF. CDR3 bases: TGTGCCAGCAGCCCGGGACTAGCGGGAGCAACCCCCAATGAGCAGTTCTTC.

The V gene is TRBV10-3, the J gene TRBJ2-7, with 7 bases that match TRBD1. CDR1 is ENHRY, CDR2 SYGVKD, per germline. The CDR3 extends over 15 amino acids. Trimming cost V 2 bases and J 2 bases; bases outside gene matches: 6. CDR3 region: CAISELQGRTYEQYF. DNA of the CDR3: TGTGCCATCAGTGAGCTACAGGGGAGAACCTACGAGCAGTACTTC.

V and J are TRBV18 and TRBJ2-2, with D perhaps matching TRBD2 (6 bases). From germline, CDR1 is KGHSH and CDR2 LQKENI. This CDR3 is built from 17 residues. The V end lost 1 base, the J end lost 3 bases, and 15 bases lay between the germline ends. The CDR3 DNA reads TGTGCCAGCTCACCACAGGGCGGGGCACGTCACACCGGGGAGCTGTTTTTT. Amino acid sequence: CASSPQGGARHTGELFF.

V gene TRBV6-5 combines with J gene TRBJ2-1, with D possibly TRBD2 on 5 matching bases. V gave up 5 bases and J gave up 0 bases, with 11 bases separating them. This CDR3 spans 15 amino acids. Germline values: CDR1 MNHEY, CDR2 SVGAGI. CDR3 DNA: TGTGCCAGCAGTCAAACTAGGTCCTCCTACAATGAGCAGTTCTTC. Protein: CASSQTRSSYNEQFF.

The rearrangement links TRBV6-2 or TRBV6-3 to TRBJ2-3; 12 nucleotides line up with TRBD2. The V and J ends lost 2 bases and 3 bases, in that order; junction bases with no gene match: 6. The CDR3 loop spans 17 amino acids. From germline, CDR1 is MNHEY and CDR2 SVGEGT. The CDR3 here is CASSYETSGSRTDTQYF. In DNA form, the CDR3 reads TGTGCCAGCAGTTACGAGACTAGCGGGAGTAGAACAGATACGCAGTATTTT.

The CDR3 loop reads CASSVLYDPRRDQPQHF. In nucleotides, the CDR3 is TGTGCCAGCAGCGTGCTCTATGACCCGAGGCGGGATCAGCCCCAGCATTTT. This rearrangement joins TRBV9 to TRBJ1-5; unclear D gene. Trimming took 2 bases from V and 5 from J, leaving 20 bases between them. The CDR3 covers 17 residues. The germline gives CDR1 SGDLS, CDR2 YYNGEE. Supplemented by reference TRBV9 and TRBJ1-5, the full variable domain reads DSGVTQTPKHLITATGQRVTLRCSPRSGDLSVYWYQQSLDQGLQFLIQYYNGEERAKGNILERFSAQQFPDLHSELNLSSLELGDSALYFCASSVLYDPRRDQPQHFGDGTRLSIL.

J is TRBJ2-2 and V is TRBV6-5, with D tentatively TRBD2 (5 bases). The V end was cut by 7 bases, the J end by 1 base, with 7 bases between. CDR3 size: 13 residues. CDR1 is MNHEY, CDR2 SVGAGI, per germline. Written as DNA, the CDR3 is TGTGCCAGCATGAGGGAGAACACCGGGGAGCTGTTTTTT. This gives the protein CASMRENTGELFF.

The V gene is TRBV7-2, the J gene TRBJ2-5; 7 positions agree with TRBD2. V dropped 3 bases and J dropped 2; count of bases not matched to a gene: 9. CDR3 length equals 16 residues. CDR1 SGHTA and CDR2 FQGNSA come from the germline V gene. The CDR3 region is CASSFQGGAGQETQYF. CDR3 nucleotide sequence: TGTGCCAGCAGCTTTCAGGGAGGGGCGGGTCAAGAGACCCAGTACTTC.

The CDR3 DNA reads as TGCGCCAGCAGTCCCCAAGTCGGAACAGGGGACTATGGCTACACCTTC. This gives the protein CASSPQVGTGDYGYTF. The rearrangement joins TRBV23-1 to TRBJ1-2; 7 nucleotides align to TRBD1. TRBV23-1 is an open reading frame, and its role is uncertain. The CDR3 has 16 amino acids. The junction had 11 bases not matched to a gene; V was cut back by 4 bases and J by 3 bases.

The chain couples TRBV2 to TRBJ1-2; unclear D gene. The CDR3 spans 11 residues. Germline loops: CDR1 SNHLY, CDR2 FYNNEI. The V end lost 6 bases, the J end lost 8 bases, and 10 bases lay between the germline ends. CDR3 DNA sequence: TGTGCCAGCAGAACCCTCCGGGGCTACACCTTC. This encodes CASRTLRGYTF.

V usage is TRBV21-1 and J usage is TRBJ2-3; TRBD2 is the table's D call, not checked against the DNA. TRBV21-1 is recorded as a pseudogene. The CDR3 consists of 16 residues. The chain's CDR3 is CASSKGLAGGTDTQYF. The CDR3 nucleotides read TGTGCCAGCAGCAAAGGACTAGCGGGAGGGACAGATACGCAGTATTTT.

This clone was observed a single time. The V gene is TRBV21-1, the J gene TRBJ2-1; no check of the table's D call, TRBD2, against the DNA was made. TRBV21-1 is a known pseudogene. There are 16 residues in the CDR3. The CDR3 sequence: CASSKVSESSYNEQFF. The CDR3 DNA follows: TGTGCCAGCAGCAAAGTGTCCGAGAGCTCCTACAATGAGCAGTTCTTC.

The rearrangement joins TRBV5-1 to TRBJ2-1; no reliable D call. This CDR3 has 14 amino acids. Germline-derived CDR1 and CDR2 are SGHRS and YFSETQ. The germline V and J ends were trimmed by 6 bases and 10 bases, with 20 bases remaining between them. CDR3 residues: CASTMSARPEEQFF. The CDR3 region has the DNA TGCGCCAGCACTATGTCGGCGCGCCCGGAGGAGCAGTTCTTC.

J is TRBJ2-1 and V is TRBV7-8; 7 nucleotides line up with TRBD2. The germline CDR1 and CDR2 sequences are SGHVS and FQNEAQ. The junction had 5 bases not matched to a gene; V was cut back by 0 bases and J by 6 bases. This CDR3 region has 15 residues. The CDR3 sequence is CASSLALTSVNEQFF. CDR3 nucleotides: TGTGCCAGCAGCTTAGCCCTCACTAGCGTCAATGAGCAGTTCTTC.

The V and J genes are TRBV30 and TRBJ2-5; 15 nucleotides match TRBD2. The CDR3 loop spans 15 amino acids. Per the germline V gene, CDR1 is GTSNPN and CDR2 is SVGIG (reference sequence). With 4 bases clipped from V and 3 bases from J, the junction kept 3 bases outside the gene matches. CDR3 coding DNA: TGTGCCTGGATGGGACTAGCGGGAGGAAAAGAGACCCAGTACTTC. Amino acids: CAWMGLAGGKETQYF.

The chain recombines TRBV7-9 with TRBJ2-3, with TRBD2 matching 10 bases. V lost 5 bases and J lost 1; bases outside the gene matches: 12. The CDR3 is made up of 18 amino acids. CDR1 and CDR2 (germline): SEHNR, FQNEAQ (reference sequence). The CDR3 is CASSMGLAGVRGTDTQYF. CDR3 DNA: TGTGCCAGCAGCATGGGGCTAGCGGGAGTTCGGGGCACAGATACGCAGTATTTT.

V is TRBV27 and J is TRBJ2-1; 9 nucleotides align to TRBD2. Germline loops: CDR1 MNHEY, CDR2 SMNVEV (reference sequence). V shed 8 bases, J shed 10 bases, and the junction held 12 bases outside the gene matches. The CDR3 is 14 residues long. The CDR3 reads CASHSVAGDREQFF. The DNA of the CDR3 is TGTGCCAGCCATAGTGTAGCGGGGGATAGGGAGCAGTTCTTC.

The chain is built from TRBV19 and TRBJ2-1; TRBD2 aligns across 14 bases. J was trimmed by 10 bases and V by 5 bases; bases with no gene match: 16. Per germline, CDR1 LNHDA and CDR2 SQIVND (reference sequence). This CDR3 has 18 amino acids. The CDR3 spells CASSPTSGRAPTLREQFF. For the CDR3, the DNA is TGTGCCAGTAGTCCGACTAGCGGGAGGGCCCCGACCTTGAGGGAGCAGTTCTTC. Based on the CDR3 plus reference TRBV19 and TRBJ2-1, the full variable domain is DGGITQSPKYLFRKEGQNVTLSCEQNLNHDAMYWYRQDPGQGLRLIYYSQIVNDFQKGDIAEGYSVSREKKESFPLTVTSAQKNPTAFYLCASSPTSGRAPTLREQFFGPGTRLTVL.

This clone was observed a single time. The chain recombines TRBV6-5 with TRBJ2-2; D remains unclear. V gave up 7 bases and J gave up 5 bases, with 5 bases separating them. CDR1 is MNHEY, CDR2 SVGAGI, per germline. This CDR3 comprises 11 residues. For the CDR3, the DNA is TGTGCCAGCAAGGAGACCGGGGAGCTGTTTTTT. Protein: CASKETGELFF.

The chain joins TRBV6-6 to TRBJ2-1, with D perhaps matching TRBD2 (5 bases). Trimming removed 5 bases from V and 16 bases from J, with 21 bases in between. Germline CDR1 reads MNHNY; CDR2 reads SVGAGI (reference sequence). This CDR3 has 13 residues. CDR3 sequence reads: CASSPGLRTFFFF. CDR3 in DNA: TGTGCCAGCAGTCCCGGACTCCGTACCTTCTTCTTCTTC.

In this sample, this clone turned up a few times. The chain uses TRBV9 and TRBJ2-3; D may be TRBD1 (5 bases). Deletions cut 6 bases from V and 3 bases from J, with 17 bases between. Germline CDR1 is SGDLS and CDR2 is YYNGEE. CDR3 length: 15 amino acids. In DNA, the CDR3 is TGTGCCAGCACGCGTGAAGGGGTTAGTACAGATACGCAGTATTTT. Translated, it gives CASTREGVSTDTQYF. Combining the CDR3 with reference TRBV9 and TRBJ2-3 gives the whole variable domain DSGVTQTPKHLITATGQRVTLRCSPRSGDLSVYWYQQSLDQGLQFLIQYYNGEERAKGNILERFSAQQFPDLHSELNLSSLELGDSALYFCASTREGVSTDTQYFGPGTRLTVL.

The CDR3 region is CASSLYSYEQYF. The CDR3 DNA reads TGTGCCAGCAGCTTGTACTCCTACGAGCAGTACTTC. The chain links TRBV13 to TRBJ2-7; no reliable D call. Germline V gene sequence: CDR1 PRHDT, CDR2 FYEKMQ (reference sequence). The CDR3 extends over 12 amino acids. Trimming stripped 3 bases from V and 0 bases from J, with 3 bases between. Together with reference TRBV13 and TRBJ2-7, the CDR3 gives the full variable domain: AAGVIQSPRHLIKEKRETATLKCYPIPRHDTVYWYQQGPGQDPQFLISFYEKMQSDKGSIPDRFSAQQFSDYHSELNMSSLELGDSALYFCASSLYSYEQYFGPGTRLTVT.

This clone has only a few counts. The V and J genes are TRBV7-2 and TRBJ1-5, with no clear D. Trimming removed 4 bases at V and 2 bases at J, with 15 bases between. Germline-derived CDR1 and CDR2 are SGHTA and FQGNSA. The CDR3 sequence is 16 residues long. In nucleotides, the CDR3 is TGTGCCAGCAGCTCAGATGACCTACTAGGCAATCAGCCCCAGCATTTT. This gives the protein CASSSDDLLGNQPQHF.